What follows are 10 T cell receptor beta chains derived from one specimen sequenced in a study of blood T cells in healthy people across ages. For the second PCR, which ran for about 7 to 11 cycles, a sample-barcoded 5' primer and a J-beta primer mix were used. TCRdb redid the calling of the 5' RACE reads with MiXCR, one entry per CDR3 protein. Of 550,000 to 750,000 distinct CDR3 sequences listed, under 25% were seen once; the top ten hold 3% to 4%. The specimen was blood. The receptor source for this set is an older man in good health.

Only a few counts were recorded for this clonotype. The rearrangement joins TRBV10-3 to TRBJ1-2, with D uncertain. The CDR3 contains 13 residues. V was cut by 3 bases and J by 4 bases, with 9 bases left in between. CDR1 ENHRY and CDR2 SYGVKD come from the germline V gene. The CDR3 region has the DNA TGTGCCATCAGTGATGGTGAGGGCTATGGCTACACCTTC. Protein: CAISDGEGYGYTF.

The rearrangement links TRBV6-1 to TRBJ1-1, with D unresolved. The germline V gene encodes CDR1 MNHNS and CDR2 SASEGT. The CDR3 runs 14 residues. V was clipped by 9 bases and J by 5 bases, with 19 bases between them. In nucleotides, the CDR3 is TGTGCCAGTTGGGCAGACCTACCGGGGACTGAAGCTTTCTTT. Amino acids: CASWADLPGTEAFF.

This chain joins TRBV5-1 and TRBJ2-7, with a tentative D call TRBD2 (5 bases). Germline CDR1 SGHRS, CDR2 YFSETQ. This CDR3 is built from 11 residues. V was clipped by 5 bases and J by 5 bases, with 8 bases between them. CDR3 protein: CASRSRDEQYF. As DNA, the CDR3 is TGCGCCAGCAGATCGAGGGACGAGCAGTACTTC.

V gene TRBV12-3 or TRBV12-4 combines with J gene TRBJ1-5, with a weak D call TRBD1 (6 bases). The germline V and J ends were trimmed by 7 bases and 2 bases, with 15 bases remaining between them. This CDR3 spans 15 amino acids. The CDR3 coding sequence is TGTGCCAGCACCCGGGAGGGGGGCGGCAATCAGCCCCAGCATTTT. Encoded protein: CASTREGGGNQPQHF.

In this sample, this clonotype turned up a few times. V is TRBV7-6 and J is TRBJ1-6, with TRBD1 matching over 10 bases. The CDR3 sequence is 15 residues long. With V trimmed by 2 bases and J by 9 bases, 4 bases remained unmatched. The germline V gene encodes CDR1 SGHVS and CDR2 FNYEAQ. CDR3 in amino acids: CASSLRQGALSPLHF. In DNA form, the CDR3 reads TGTGCCAGCAGCTTAAGACAGGGGGCCCTTTCACCCCTCCACTTT.

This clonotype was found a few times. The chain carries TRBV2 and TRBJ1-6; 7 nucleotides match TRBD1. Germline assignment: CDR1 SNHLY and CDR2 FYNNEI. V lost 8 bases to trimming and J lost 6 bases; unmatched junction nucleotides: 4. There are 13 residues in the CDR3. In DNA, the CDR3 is TGTGCCAGCGGGACAGCGTTTAATTCACCCCTCCACTTT. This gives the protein CASGTAFNSPLHF. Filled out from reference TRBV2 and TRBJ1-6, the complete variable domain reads EPEVTQTPSHQVTQMGQEVILRCVPISNHLYFYWYRQILGQKVEFLVSFYNNEISEKSEIFDDQFSVERPDGSNFTLKIRSTKLEDSAMYFCASGTAFNSPLHFGNGTRLTVT.

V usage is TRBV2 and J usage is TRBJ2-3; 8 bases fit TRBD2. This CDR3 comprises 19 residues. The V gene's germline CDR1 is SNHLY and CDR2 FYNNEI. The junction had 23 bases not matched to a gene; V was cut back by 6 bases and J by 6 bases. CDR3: CASSPSWLQLAVLRDTQYF. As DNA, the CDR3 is TGTGCCAGCAGCCCCAGCTGGCTCCAACTAGCGGTCCTGAGGGATACGCAGTATTTT.

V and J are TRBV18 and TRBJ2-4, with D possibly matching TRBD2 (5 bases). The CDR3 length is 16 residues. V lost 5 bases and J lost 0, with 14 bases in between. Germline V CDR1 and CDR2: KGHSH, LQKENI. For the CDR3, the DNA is TGTGCCAGCTCATCGCCTCCTGGAGGAGCCAAAAACATTCAGTACTTC. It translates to CASSSPPGGAKNIQYF. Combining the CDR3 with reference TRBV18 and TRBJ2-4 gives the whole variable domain NAGVMQNPRHLVRRRGQEARLRCSPMKGHSHVYWYRQLPEEGLKFMVYLQKENIIDESGMPKERFSAEFPKEGPSILRIQQVVRGDSAAYFCASSSPPGGAKNIQYFGAGTRLSVL.

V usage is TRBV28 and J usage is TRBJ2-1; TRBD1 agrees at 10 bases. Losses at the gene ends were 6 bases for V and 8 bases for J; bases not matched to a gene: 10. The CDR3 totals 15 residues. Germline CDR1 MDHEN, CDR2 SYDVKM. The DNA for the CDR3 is TGTGCCAGCAGATCTCCGGGACAGGGGTTGGATGAGCAGTTCTTC. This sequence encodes CASRSPGQGLDEQFF.

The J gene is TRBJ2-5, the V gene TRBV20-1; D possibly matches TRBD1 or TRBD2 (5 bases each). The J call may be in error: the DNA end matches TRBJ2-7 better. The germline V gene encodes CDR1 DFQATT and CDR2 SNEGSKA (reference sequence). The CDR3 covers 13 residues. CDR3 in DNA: TGCAGTGTTCCGGGACCTTCCTCCTACGAGCAGTACTTC. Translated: CSVPGPSSYEQYF.